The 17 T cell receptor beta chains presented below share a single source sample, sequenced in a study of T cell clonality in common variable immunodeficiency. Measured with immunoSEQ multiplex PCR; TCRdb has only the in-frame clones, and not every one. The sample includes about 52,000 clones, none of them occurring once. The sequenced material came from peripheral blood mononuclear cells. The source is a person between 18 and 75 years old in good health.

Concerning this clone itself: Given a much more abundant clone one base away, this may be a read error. The CDR3 loop is CVSSLGGLAGIKETQYF. CDR3 DNA, as far as it was read: TGTGTCAGCAGCTTAGGGGGTCTAGCGGGAATAAAAGAGACC. The J gene is TRBJ2-5, the V gene TRBV7-7; 9 bases line up with TRBD2. Read sequence stops 3 residues before the CDR3 end, and the germline J gene provides the missing end. The length of the CDR3 is 17 residues. Germline V gene data show CDR1 as SSHAT and CDR2 as FNYEAQ (reference sequence).

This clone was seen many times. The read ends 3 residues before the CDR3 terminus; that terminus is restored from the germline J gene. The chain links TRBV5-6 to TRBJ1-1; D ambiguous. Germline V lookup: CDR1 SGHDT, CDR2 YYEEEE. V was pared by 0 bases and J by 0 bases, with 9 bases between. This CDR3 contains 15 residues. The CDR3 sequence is CASSLVVPVNTEAFF. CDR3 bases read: TGTGCCAGCAGCTTGGTGGTCCCGGTGAACACTGAA.

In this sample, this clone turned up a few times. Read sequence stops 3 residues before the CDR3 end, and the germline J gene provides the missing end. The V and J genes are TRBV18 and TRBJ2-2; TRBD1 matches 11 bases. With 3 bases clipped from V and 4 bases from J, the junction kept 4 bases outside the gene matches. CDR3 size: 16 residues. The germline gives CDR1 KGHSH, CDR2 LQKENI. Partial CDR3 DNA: TGTGCCAGCTCACCCCCCGGGACAGGGGGCACCGGGGAG. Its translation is CASSPPGTGGTGE. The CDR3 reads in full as CASSPPGTGGTGELFF.

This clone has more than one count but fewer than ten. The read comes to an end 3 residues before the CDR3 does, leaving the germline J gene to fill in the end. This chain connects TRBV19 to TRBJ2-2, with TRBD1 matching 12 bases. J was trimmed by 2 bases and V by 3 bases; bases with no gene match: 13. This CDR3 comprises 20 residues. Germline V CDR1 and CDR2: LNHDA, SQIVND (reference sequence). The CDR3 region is CASSIMAPTGTGGNTGELFF. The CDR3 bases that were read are TGTGCCAGTAGTATCATGGCTCCAACCGGGACAGGGGGCAACACCGGGGAG.

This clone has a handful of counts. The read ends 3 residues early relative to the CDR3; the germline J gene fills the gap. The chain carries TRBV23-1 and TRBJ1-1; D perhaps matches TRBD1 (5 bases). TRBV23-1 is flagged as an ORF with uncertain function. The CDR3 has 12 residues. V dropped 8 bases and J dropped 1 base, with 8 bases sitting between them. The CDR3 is CASDSPNTEAFF. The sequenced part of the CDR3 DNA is TGCGCCAGCGACAGTCCGAACACTGAA.

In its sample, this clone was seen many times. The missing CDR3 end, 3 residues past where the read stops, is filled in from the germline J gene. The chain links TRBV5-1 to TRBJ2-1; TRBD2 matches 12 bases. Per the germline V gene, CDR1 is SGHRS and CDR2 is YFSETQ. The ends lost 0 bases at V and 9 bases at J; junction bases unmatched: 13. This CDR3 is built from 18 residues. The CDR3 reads CASSLEGLAGGSLGEQFF. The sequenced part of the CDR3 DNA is TGCGCCAGCAGCTTGGAGGGCCTAGCGGGGGGGTCCTTGGGTGAG.

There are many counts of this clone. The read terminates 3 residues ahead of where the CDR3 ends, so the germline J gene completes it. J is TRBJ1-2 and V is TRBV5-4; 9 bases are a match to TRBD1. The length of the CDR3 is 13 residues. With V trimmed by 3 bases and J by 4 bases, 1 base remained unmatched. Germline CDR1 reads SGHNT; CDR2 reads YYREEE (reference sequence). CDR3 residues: CASSSDRGYGYTF. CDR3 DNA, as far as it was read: TGTGCCAGCAGCTCGGACAGGGGCTATGGC.

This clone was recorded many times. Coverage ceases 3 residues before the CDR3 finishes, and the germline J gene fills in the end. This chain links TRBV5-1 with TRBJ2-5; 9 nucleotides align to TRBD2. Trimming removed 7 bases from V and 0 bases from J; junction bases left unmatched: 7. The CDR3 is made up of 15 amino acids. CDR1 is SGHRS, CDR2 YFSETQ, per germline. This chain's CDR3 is CASRSSGGNQETQYF. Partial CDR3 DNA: TGCGCCAGCCGCTCAAGCGGGGGGAACCAAGAGACC.

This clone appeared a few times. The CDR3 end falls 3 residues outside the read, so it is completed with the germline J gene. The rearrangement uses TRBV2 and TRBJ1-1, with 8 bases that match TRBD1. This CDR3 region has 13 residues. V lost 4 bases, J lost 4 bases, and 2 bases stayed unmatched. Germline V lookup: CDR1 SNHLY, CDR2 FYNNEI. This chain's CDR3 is CASSARGPTEAFF. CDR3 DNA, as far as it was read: TGTGCCAGCAGTGCCAGGGGGCCCACTGAA.

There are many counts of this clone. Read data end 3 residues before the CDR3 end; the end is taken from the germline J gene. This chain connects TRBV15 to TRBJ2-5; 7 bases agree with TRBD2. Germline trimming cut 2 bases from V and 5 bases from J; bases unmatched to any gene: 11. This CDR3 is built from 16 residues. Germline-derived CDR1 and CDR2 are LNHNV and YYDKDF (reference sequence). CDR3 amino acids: CATSRTPSGGGETQYF. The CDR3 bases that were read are TGTGCCACCAGCAGAACCCCGTCGGGGGGAGGGGAGACC.

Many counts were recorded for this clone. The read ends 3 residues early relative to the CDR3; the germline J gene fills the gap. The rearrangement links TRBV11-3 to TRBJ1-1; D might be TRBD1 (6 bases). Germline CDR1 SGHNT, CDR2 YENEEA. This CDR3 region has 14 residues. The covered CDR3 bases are TGTGCCAGCAGCGGCACTAACACAGGGATCGAA. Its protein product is CASSGTNTGIE. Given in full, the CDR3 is CASSGTNTGIEAFF.

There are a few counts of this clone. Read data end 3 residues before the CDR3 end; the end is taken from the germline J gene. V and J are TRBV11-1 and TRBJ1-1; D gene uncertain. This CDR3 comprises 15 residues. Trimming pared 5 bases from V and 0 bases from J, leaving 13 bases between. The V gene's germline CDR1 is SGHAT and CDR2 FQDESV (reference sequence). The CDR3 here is CASSPLGSMNTEAFF. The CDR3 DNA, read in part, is TGTGCCAGCAGCCCCCTGGGCAGTATGAACACTGAA.

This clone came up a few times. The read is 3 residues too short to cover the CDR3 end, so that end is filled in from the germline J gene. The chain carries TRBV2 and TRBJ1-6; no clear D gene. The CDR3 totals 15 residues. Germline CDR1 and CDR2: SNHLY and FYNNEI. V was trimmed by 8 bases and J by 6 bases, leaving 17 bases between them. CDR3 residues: CASYPLGGLNSPLHF. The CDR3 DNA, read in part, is TGTGCCAGCTACCCCCTGGGCGGGCTTAATTCACCC. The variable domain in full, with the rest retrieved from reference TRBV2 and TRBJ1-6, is EPEVTQTPSHQVTQMGQEVILRCVPISNHLYFYWYRQILGQKVEFLVSFYNNEISEKSEIFDDQFSVERPDGSNFTLKIRSTKLEDSAMYFCASYPLGGLNSPLHFGNGTRLTVT.

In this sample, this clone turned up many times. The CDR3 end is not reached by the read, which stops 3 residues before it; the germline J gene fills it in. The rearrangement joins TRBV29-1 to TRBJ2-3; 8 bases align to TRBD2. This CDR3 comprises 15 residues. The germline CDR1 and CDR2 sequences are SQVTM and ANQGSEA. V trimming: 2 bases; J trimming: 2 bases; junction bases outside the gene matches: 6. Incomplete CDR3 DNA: TGCAGCGTTGAAACTTCTAGCGGGCCCACAGATACG. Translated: CSVETSSGPTDT. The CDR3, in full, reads CSVETSSGPTDTQYF.

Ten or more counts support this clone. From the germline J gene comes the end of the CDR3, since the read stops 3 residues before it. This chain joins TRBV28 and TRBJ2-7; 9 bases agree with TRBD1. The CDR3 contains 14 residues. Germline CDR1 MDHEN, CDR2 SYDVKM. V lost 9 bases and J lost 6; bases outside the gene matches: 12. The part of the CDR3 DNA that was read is TGTGCCAGTGACGGAGGGGGGGACAGGGTCGAG. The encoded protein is CASDGGGDRVE. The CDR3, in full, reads CASDGGGDRVEQYF.

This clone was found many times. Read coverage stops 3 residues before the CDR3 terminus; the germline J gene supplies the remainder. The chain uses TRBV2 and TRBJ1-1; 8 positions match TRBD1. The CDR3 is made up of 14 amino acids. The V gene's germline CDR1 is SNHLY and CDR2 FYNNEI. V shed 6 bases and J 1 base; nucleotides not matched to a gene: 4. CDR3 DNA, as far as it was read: TGTGCCAGCAGCCCTGGACAGGGGAACACTGAA. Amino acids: CASSPGQGNTE. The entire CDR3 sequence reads CASSPGQGNTEAFF.

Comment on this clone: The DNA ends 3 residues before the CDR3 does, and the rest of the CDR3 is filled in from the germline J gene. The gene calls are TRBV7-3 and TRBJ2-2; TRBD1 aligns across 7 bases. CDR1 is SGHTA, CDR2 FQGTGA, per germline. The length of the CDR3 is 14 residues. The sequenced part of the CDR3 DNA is TGTGCCAGCAGCCTGGGACAGCAGAATTCACCG. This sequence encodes CASSLGQQNSP. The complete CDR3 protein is CASSLGQQNSPLFF.